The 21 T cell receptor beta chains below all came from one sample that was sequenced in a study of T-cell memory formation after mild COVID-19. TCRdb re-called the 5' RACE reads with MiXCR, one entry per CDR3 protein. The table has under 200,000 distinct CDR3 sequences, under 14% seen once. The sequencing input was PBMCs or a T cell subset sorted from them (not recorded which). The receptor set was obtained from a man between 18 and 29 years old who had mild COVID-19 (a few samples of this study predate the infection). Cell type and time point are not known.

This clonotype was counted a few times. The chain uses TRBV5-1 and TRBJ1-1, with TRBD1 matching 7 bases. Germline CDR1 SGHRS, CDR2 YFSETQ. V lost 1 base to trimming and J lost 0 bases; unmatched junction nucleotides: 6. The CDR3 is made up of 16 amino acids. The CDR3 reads CASSLTLTGLNTEAFF. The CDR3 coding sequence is TGCGCCAGCAGCTTGACATTGACAGGGCTGAACACTGAAGCTTTCTTT.

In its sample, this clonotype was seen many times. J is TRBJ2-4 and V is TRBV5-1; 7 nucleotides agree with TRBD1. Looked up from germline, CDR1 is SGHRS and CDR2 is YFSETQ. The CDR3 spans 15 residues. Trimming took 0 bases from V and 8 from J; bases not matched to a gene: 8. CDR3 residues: CASSLEVGTVDIQYF. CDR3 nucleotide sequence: TGCGCCAGCAGCTTGGAGGTCGGGACAGTTGACATTCAGTACTTC.

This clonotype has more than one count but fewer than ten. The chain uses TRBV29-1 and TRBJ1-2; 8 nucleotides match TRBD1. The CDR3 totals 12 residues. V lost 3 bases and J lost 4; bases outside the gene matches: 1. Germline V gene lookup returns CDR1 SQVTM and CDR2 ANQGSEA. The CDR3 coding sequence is TGCAGCGTTGAGGACAGGGTCTATGGCTACACCTTC. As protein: CSVEDRVYGYTF.

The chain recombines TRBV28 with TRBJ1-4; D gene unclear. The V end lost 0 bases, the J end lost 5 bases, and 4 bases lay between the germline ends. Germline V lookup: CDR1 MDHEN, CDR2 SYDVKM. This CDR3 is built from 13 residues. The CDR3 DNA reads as TGTGCCAGCAGTTTATGGGGGAATGAAAAACTGTTTTTT. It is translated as CASSLWGNEKLFF.

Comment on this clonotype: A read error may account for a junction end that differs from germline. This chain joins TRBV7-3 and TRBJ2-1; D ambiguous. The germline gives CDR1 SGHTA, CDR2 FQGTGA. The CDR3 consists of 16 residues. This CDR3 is CASSLTLESSYNEQFF. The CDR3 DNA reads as TGTGCCAGCAGCCTAACCCTAGAGAGCTCCTACAATGAGCAGTTCTTC.

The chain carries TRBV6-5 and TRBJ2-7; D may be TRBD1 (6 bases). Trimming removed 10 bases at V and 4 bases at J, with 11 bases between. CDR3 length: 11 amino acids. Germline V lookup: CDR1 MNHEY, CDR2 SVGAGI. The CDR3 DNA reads TGTGCCACCCGAGGGGGTTACGAGCAGTACTTC. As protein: CATRGGYEQYF.

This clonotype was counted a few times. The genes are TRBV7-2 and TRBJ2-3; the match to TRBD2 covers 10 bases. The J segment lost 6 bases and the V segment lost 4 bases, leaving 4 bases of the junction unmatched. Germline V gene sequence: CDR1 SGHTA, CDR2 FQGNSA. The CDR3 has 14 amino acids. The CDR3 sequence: CASSSQRGGDTQYF. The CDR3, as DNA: TGTGCCAGCAGCTCCCAGCGGGGGGGTGATACGCAGTATTTT.

The CDR3 region has the DNA TGCAGTGCTCCAAGGGGGCTTGGAGGCTACACCTTC. It translates to CSAPRGLGGYTF. The chain couples TRBV20-1 to TRBJ1-2, with 7 nucleotides matching TRBD1. Germline assignment: CDR1 DFQATT and CDR2 SNEGSKA (reference sequence). Trimming removed 5 bases from V and 8 bases from J; junction bases left unmatched: 8. The CDR3 runs 12 residues.

As DNA, the CDR3 is TGCGCCAGCAGCCCACAGGCGTTCAGGGTGGCAGATACGCAGTATTTT. This encodes CASSPQAFRVADTQYF. V and J are TRBV4-3 and TRBJ2-3; perhaps TRBD1 as D (5 bases). CDR1 and CDR2 from the germline V gene are LGHNA and YSLEER. The CDR3 extends over 16 amino acids. Trimming stripped 4 bases from V and 4 bases from J, with 18 bases between.

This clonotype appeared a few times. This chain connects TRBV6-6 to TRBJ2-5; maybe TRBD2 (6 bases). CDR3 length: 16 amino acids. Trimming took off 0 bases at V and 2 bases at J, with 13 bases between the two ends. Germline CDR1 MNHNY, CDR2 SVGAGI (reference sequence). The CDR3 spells CASSYSSGRWQETQYF. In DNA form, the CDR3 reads TGTGCCAGCAGTTACTCGTCAGGGAGGTGGCAAGAGACCCAGTACTTC.

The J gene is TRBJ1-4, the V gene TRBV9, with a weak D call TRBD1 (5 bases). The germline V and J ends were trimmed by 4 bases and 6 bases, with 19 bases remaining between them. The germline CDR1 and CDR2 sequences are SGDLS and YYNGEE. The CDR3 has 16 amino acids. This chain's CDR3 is CASSPGMRRGDEKLFF. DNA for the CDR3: TGTGCCAGCAGCCCGGGGATGAGGAGGGGAGATGAAAAACTGTTTTTT. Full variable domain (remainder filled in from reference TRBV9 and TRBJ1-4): DSGVTQTPKHLITATGQRVTLRCSPRSGDLSVYWYQQSLDQGLQFLIQYYNGEERAKGNILERFSAQQFPDLHSELNLSSLELGDSALYFCASSPGMRRGDEKLFFGSGTQLSVL.

The CDR3: CAIPRQGPPNEQFF. CDR3 DNA sequence: TGTGCCATCCCCCGGCAGGGGCCCCCCAATGAGCAGTTCTTC. The V gene is TRBV2, the J gene TRBJ2-1; D possibly corresponds to TRBD1 (6 bases). Trimming cost V 10 bases and J 6 bases, with 19 bases left between them. CDR1 is SNHLY and CDR2 is FYNNEI in the germline V gene. The CDR3 is 14 residues long.

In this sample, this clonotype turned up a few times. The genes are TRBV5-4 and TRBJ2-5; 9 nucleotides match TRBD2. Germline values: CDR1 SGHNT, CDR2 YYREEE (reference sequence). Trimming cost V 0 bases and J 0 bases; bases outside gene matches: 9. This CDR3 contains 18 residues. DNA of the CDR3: TGTGCCAGCAGCTTGGCCCCAGGGCTAGCGGGGTACCAAGAGACCCAGTACTTC. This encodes CASSLAPGLAGYQETQYF.

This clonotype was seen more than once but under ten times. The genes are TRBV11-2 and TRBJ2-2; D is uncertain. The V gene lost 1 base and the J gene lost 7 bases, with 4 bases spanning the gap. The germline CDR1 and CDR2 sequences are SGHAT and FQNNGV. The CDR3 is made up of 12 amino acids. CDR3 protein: CASSLVVGELFF. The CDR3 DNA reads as TGTGCCAGCAGCTTAGTTGTCGGGGAGCTGTTTTTT. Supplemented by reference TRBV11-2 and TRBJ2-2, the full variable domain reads EAGVAQSPRYKIIEKRQSVAFWCNPISGHATLYWYQQILGQGPKLLIQFQNNGVVDDSQLPKDRFSAERLKGVDSTLKIQPAKLEDSAVYLCASSLVVGELFFGEGSRLTVL.

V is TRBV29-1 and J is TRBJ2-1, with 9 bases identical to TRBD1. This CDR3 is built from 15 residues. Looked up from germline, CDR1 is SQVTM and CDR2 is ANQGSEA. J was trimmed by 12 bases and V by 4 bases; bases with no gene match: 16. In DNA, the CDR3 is TGCAGCGTTGGGGACGGGACAGGGTTCACTGGCGTGCAGTTCTTC. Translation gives CSVGDGTGFTGVQFF.

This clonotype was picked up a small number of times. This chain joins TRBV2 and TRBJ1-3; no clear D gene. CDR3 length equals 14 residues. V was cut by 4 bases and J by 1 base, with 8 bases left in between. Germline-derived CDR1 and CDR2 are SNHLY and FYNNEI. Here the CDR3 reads CASSVGGSGNTIYF. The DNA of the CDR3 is TGTGCCAGCAGTGTTGGAGGGTCTGGAAACACCATATATTTT. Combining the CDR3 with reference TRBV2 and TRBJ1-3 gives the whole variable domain EPEVTQTPSHQVTQMGQEVILRCVPISNHLYFYWYRQILGQKVEFLVSFYNNEISEKSEIFDDQFSVERPDGSNFTLKIRSTKLEDSAMYFCASSVGGSGNTIYFGEGSWLTVV.

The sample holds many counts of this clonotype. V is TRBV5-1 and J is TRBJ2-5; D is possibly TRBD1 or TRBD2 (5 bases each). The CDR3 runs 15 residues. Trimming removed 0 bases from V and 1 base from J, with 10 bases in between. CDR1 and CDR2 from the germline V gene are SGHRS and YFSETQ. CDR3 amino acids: CASSLAGTSQETQYF. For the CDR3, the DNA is TGCGCCAGCAGCTTGGCGGGGACGTCCCAAGAGACCCAGTACTTC.

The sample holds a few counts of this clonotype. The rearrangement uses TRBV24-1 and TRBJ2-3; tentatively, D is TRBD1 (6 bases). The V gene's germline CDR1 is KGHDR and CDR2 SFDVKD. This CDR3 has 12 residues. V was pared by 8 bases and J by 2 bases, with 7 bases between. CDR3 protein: CATMGHTDTQYF. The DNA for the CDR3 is TGTGCCACCATGGGACACACAGATACGCAGTATTTT.

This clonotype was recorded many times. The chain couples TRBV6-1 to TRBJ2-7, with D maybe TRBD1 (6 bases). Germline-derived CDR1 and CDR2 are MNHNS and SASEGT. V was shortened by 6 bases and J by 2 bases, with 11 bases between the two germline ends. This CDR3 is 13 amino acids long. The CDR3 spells CASRGQQTYEQYF. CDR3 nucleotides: TGTGCCAGCAGAGGACAGCAAACCTACGAGCAGTACTTC.

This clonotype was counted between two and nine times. CDR3 sequence reads: CASKPRQVASTDTQYF. CDR3 coding DNA: TGTGCCAGCAAACCTAGACAGGTTGCTAGCACAGATACGCAGTATTTT. This chain joins TRBV6-5 and TRBJ2-3; weak D call: TRBD1 (6 bases). The CDR3 extends over 16 amino acids. V was trimmed by 7 bases and J by 0 bases, leaving 17 bases between them. Germline values: CDR1 MNHEY, CDR2 SVGAGI.

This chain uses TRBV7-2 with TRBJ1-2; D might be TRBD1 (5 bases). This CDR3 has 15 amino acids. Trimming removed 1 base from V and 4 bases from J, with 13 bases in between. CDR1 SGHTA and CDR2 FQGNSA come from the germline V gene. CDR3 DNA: TGTGCCAGCAGCTTAGAAACAGGATCCCCCTATGGCTACACCTTC. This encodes CASSLETGSPYGYTF.